A single sample gave rise to the 26 T cell receptor beta chains below, sequenced in a study of blood T cell repertoires in COVID-19. Method: immunoSEQ multiplex PCR; TCRdb's copy keeps in-frame clones and lacks some. The data hold 200,000 to 300,000 clones, with approximately 82% observed a single time. Sequenced: peripheral blood. These receptors were collected from a woman older than 75 with acute or convalescent COVID-19.

This clone was detected once. This chain's CDR3 is CASSIPGTAFF. CDR3 DNA: TGTGCCAGTAGTATACCGGGTACAGCTTTCTTT. The V and J genes are TRBV19 and TRBJ1-1; D unclear. V was trimmed by 2 bases and J by 10 bases, leaving 8 bases between them. CDR1 and CDR2 from the germline V gene are LNHDA and SQIVND (reference sequence). This CDR3 spans 11 amino acids.

V is TRBV5-1 and J is TRBJ2-7, with 7 bases lining up with TRBD2. The CDR3 runs to 15 residues. J gave up 3 bases and V 0 bases, and 6 bases lay outside the gene matches. CDR1 and CDR2 (germline): SGHRS, YFSETQ. The CDR3: CASSLEAGARYEQYF. In DNA form, the CDR3 reads TGCGCCAGCAGCTTGGAGGCGGGAGCTCGCTACGAGCAGTACTTC.

The V call is TRBV3-1 (or the pseudogene TRBV3-2), the J call TRBJ1-1; D may be TRBD1 (6 bases). Trimming stripped 1 base from V and 6 bases from J, with 12 bases between. The CDR3 runs 14 residues. The germline gives CDR1 LGHDT, CDR2 YNNKEL (reference sequence). The CDR3 sequence is CASSQGGGRPEAFF. The CDR3, as DNA: TGTGCCAGCAGCCAAGGGGGGGGCAGGCCTGAAGCTTTCTTT.

This clone occurred once. This sequence joins TRBV6-2 or TRBV6-3 and TRBJ1-1, with D possibly being TRBD1 (5 bases). The V gene's germline CDR1 is MNHEY and CDR2 SVGEGT. This CDR3 spans 16 amino acids. V lost 2 bases, J lost 4 bases, and 17 bases lay in between. CDR3 sequence: CASSYPTGRGGTEAFF. The CDR3 DNA reads as TGTGCCAGCAGTTACCCGACGGGGAGGGGCGGCACTGAAGCTTTCTTT.

The rearrangement links TRBV7-2 to TRBJ2-1; TRBD2 agrees at 8 bases. CDR3 size: 14 residues. V lost 2 bases to trimming and J lost 6 bases; unmatched junction nucleotides: 3. Germline V gene data show CDR1 as SGHTA and CDR2 as FQGNSA. CDR3 residues: CASSLRLATNEQFF. The CDR3 DNA is TGTGCCAGCAGCTTACGACTAGCGACCAATGAGCAGTTCTTC.

J is TRBJ2-5 and V is TRBV7-3, with D possibly matching TRBD2 (5 bases). This CDR3 has 14 amino acids. In germline, CDR1 is SGHTA, CDR2 FQGTGA. Trimming stripped 5 bases from V and 2 bases from J, with 12 bases between. The CDR3 is CASSVGVGQETQYF. CDR3 in DNA: TGTGCCAGCAGCGTCGGGGTGGGTCAAGAGACCCAGTACTTC.

This rearrangement joins TRBV18 to TRBJ1-3; the D gene is possibly TRBD1 (6 bases). Germline V gene data show CDR1 as KGHSH and CDR2 as LQKENI. The CDR3 contains 14 residues. V lost 4 bases and J 2 bases, leaving 9 bases between the germline ends. CDR3: CASSQQGAGNTIYF. The CDR3 nucleotides are TGTGCCAGCTCACAACAGGGTGCTGGAAACACCATATATTTT.

The genes are TRBV9 and TRBJ1-4; 7 bases are shared with TRBD1. Germline CDR1 and CDR2: SGDLS and YYNGEE. The CDR3 is made up of 18 amino acids. The V gene end was trimmed by 3 bases and the J gene end by 2 bases; junction bases not matched to a gene: 13. The CDR3 spells CASSGPPQGVRTNEKLFF. The CDR3 DNA follows: TGTGCCAGCAGCGGCCCCCCTCAGGGGGTCCGCACTAATGAAAAACTGTTTTTT. Full variable domain (remainder filled in from reference TRBV9 and TRBJ1-4): DSGVTQTPKHLITATGQRVTLRCSPRSGDLSVYWYQQSLDQGLQFLIQYYNGEERAKGNILERFSAQQFPDLHSELNLSSLELGDSALYFCASSGPPQGVRTNEKLFFGSGTQLSVL.

This clone appeared a few times. J is TRBJ1-1 and V is TRBV6-2 or TRBV6-3, with a weak D call TRBD1 (5 bases). With 5 bases removed from V and 7 bases from J, the gap between germline ends came to 17 bases. Germline CDR1 reads MNHEY; CDR2 reads SVGEGT. This CDR3 is 14 amino acids long. The CDR3 coding sequence is TGTGCCAGCAGTGCAAGACAGTCCCAGATTGAAGCTTTCTTT. This encodes CASSARQSQIEAFF.

V is TRBV4-3 and J is TRBJ1-2; D is perhaps TRBD1 (6 bases). Germline lookup yields CDR1 LGHNA and CDR2 YSLEER. The V and J ends lost 4 bases and 2 bases respectively, with 17 bases between them. CDR3 length: 16 residues. This CDR3 is CASSLNPGQFNYGYTF. CDR3 nucleotide sequence: TGCGCCAGCAGCCTTAACCCCGGACAGTTCAACTATGGCTACACCTTC.

The J gene is TRBJ1-2, the V gene TRBV20-1; D is ambiguous. This CDR3 comprises 13 residues. Germline lookup yields CDR1 DFQATT and CDR2 SNEGSKA (reference sequence). The ends were cut back, 3 bases at V and 4 bases at J, with 12 bases in the middle. CDR3 DNA: TGCAGTGCTAGTCTTCGTCTAAGCTATGGCTACACCTTC. Residues: CSASLRLSYGYTF.

The gene calls are TRBV28 and TRBJ1-5; TRBD1 matches at 8 bases. Germline V lookup: CDR1 MDHEN, CDR2 SYDVKM. The V gene end was trimmed by 5 bases and the J gene end by 4 bases; junction bases not matched to a gene: 7. The CDR3 has 15 amino acids. CDR3 in DNA: TGTGCCAGCAGTCCCCAGGGGGCGCTTAATCAGCCCCAGCATTTT. Its protein is CASSPQGALNQPQHF. The variable domain in full, with the rest retrieved from reference TRBV28 and TRBJ1-5, is DVKVTQSSRYLVKRTGEKVFLECVQDMDHENMFWYRQDPGLGLRLIYFSYDVKMKEKGDIPEGYSVSREKKERFSLILESASTNQTSMYLCASSPQGALNQPQHFGDGTRLSIL.

The chain uses TRBV9 and TRBJ2-5; the D gene is possibly TRBD1 (6 bases). This CDR3 is 16 amino acids long. V gave up 1 base and J gave up 0 bases, with 13 bases separating them. Per the germline V gene, CDR1 is SGDLS and CDR2 is YYNGEE. DNA for the CDR3: TGTGCCAGCAGCGTACAAGCCAGGGGAAACCAAGAGACCCAGTACTTC. Its protein is CASSVQARGNQETQYF. Filled out from reference TRBV9 and TRBJ2-5, the complete variable domain reads DSGVTQTPKHLITATGQRVTLRCSPRSGDLSVYWYQQSLDQGLQFLIQYYNGEERAKGNILERFSAQQFPDLHSELNLSSLELGDSALYFCASSVQARGNQETQYFGPGTRLLVL.

This sequence joins TRBV11-2 and TRBJ1-1, with TRBD1 identical over 7 bases. Germline lookup yields CDR1 SGHAT and CDR2 FQNNGV. Trimming took 1 base from V and 5 from J; bases not matched to a gene: 4. The CDR3 covers 14 residues. CDR3 bases: TGTGCCAGCAGCTTAGTTGTCAGGGGGACTGAAGCTTTCTTT. Amino acid sequence: CASSLVVRGTEAFF.

The chain is built from TRBV7-2 and TRBJ2-3; TRBD1 agrees at 8 bases. CDR3 size: 15 residues. Trimming at V came to 4 bases and at J to 3 bases, leaving 6 bases not matched to a gene. In germline, CDR1 is SGHTA, CDR2 FQGNSA. DNA for the CDR3: TGTGCCAGCAGCTCGCAGGGGGCGGGGACAGATACGCAGTATTTT. Protein product: CASSSQGAGTDTQYF.

The V gene is TRBV6-4, the J gene TRBJ1-1, with TRBD1 as a possible D gene (6 bases). The CDR3 has 15 residues. V was clipped by 6 bases and J by 0 bases, with 14 bases between them. CDR1 and CDR2 from the germline V gene are MRHNA and SNTAGT. Here the CDR3 DNA reads TGTGCCAGCAGCCGGGACAACTCTATGAACACTGAAGCTTTCTTT. This translates into CASSRDNSMNTEAFF.

J is TRBJ1-2 and V is TRBV5-6, with D possibly being TRBD1 (5 bases). The germline CDR1 and CDR2 sequences are SGHDT and YYEEEE. Trimming cost V 4 bases and J 3 bases, with 13 bases left between them. This CDR3 region has 14 residues. In nucleotides, the CDR3 is TGTGCCAGCAGCCGCAGGGTAATATACTATGGCTACACCTTC. Protein product: CASSRRVIYYGYTF.

This clone was seen a few times. The chain carries TRBV14 and TRBJ1-2; weak D call: TRBD1 (6 bases). The CDR3 spans 14 residues. Germline assignment: CDR1 SGHDN and CDR2 FVKESK. V was trimmed by 1 base and J by 5 bases, leaving 11 bases between them. CDR3 sequence (DNA): TGTGCCAGCAGCCAAGCAGGGACACTTTATGGCTACACCTTC. It is translated as CASSQAGTLYGYTF.

The genes are TRBV27 and TRBJ1-2; weak D call: TRBD1 (5 bases). Trimming shortened V by 2 bases and J by 3 bases, and 10 bases separated the two germline ends. The germline CDR1 and CDR2 sequences are MNHEY and SMNVEV (reference sequence). The CDR3 is made up of 14 amino acids. The CDR3 spells CASSLRARDYGYTF. The CDR3 DNA is TGTGCCAGCAGTTTAAGGGCCAGGGACTATGGCTACACCTTC.

The chain recombines TRBV18 with TRBJ2-7, with no clear D. Germline CDR1 KGHSH, CDR2 LQKENI. V was pared by 6 bases and J by 0 bases, with 9 bases between. This CDR3 is 13 amino acids long. CDR3 loop: CASSLTGSYEQYF. The CDR3 nucleotides are TGTGCCAGCTCCCTCACTGGCTCCTACGAGCAGTACTTC.

This chain links TRBV20-1 with TRBJ2-3; 11 nucleotides line up with TRBD2. Germline V CDR1 and CDR2: DFQATT, SNEGSKA (reference sequence). The CDR3 has 15 amino acids. The V gene end was trimmed by 3 bases and the J gene end by 3 bases; junction bases not matched to a gene: 5. The CDR3 sequence: CSASKTSGVTDTQYF. In nucleotides, the CDR3 is TGCAGTGCTAGTAAGACTAGCGGGGTAACAGATACGCAGTATTTT.

The chain employs TRBV24-1 and TRBJ2-2; no definite D call. Germline V gene lookup returns CDR1 KGHDR and CDR2 SFDVKD. Trimming shortened V by 6 bases and J by 7 bases, and 14 bases separated the two germline ends. The CDR3 has 14 amino acids. The CDR3 nucleotides read TGTGCCACCAGTCCTCGATGGTCGCGCGGGGAGCTGTTTTTT. Its translation is CATSPRWSRGELFF.

The chain couples TRBV9 to TRBJ2-7; D remains ambiguous. The CDR3 sequence is 17 residues long. V dropped 2 bases and J dropped 4 bases, with 22 bases sitting between them. Germline-derived CDR1 and CDR2 are SGDLS and YYNGEE. The CDR3 spells CASSVPRGSRGIYEQYF. The CDR3 nucleotides read TGTGCCAGCAGCGTTCCTCGAGGCTCTAGAGGAATTTACGAGCAGTACTTC.

This rearrangement joins TRBV6-1 to TRBJ2-3, with 11 positions matching TRBD2. V was clipped by 1 base and J by 5 bases; unmatched bases: 8. Germline CDR1 and CDR2: MNHNS and SASEGT. CDR3 length: 17 residues. This CDR3 reads CASSEGLTSGAGDTQYF. The DNA of the CDR3 is TGTGCCAGCAGTGAAGGGCTGACTAGCGGGGCAGGAGATACGCAGTATTTT.

The chain links TRBV6-5 to TRBJ1-5, with TRBD1 matching over 7 bases. V dropped 6 bases and J dropped 2; count of bases not matched to a gene: 1. In germline, CDR1 is MNHEY, CDR2 SVGAGI. CDR3 length: 13 amino acids. The CDR3 spells CASRGQGNQPQHF. The CDR3 bases are TGTGCCAGCAGAGGACAGGGCAATCAGCCCCAGCATTTT.

The chain is built from TRBV19 and TRBJ1-1; D call uncertain. Germline values: CDR1 LNHDA, CDR2 SQIVND (reference sequence). With 7 bases removed from V and 1 base from J, the gap between germline ends came to 10 bases. The length of the CDR3 is 13 residues. CDR3 in amino acids: CASTSGANTEAFF. In DNA form, the CDR3 reads TGTGCCAGTACCTCGGGAGCGAACACTGAAGCTTTCTTT. Full variable domain (remainder filled in from reference TRBV19 and TRBJ1-1): DGGITQSPKYLFRKEGQNVTLSCEQNLNHDAMYWYRQDPGQGLRLIYYSQIVNDFQKGDIAEGYSVSREKKESFPLTVTSAQKNPTAFYLCASTSGANTEAFFGQGTRLTVV.